The 30 T cell receptor beta chains below all came from one sample that was sequenced in a study of blood T cells in healthy people across ages. A second PCR, run for about 7 to 11 cycles, used a sample-barcoded 5' primer plus a J-beta primer mix. One entry per CDR3 protein results from TCRdb running MiXCR on the 5' RACE reads. The sample consists of 700,000 or so distinct CDR3 sequences, about a fifth of them appearing once. Sequencing was performed on blood. These receptors were taken from a man between 65 and 85 years old in good health.

The V call is TRBV30, the J call TRBJ2-5; the D gene is possibly TRBD2 (5 bases). V was trimmed by 5 bases and J by 0 bases, leaving 16 bases between them. The CDR3 covers 15 residues. In germline, CDR1 is GTSNPN, CDR2 SVGIG (reference sequence). CDR3: CAWEGGSRDQETQYF. The DNA for the CDR3 is TGTGCCTGGGAAGGAGGAAGTAGAGACCAAGAGACCCAGTACTTC.

This rearrangement joins TRBV12-3 or TRBV12-4 to TRBJ2-3; TRBD2 agrees at 8 bases. CDR3 length: 15 amino acids. The V gene end was trimmed by 8 bases and the J gene end by 3 bases; junction bases not matched to a gene: 10. The CDR3 loop reads CASATSGIWTDTQYF. The CDR3 DNA reads as TGTGCCAGCGCAACTAGCGGAATTTGGACAGATACGCAGTATTTT.

This chain uses TRBV7-2 with TRBJ1-3; tentatively, D is TRBD1 (5 bases). From germline, CDR1 is SGHTA and CDR2 FQGNSA. CDR3 length: 16 amino acids. V was trimmed by 5 bases and J by 2 bases, leaving 16 bases between them. The CDR3 sequence is CASSPRVGEPGNTIYF. The CDR3 DNA is TGTGCCAGCAGCCCGCGGGTAGGGGAACCTGGAAACACCATATATTTT.

A few counts support this clonotype. The J gene is TRBJ1-2, the V gene TRBV13; D remains unclear. Trimming stripped 0 bases from V and 2 bases from J, with 7 bases between. The CDR3 has 14 amino acids. The V gene's germline CDR1 is PRHDT and CDR2 FYEKMQ (reference sequence). The CDR3 spells CASSLGFPNYGYTF. In nucleotides, the CDR3 is TGTGCCAGCAGCTTAGGGTTTCCCAACTATGGCTACACCTTC. Full variable domain (outside the CDR3, taken from reference TRBV13 and TRBJ1-2): AAGVIQSPRHLIKEKRETATLKCYPIPRHDTVYWYQQGPGQDPQFLISFYEKMQSDKGSIPDRFSAQQFSDYHSELNMSSLELGDSALYFCASSLGFPNYGYTFGSGTRLTVV.

The chain employs TRBV20-1 and TRBJ1-5; D gene ambiguous. Germline V gene sequence: CDR1 DFQATT, CDR2 SNEGSKA (reference sequence). The CDR3 spans 14 residues. V was pared by 0 bases and J by 6 bases, with 12 bases between. The CDR3 coding sequence is TGCAGTGCTAGAGATGGCGGTGCGGTTCAGCCCCAGCATTTT. This encodes CSARDGGAVQPQHF.

This clonotype was observed many times. The genes are TRBV11-2 and TRBJ1-2; D remains unclear. V was cut by 2 bases and J by 4 bases, with 11 bases left in between. Looked up from germline, CDR1 is SGHAT and CDR2 is FQNNGV. The CDR3 consists of 14 residues. The CDR3 region has the DNA TGTGCCAGCAGCTTAAGCCGAGACACCTATGGCTACACCTTC. Amino acid sequence: CASSLSRDTYGYTF.

There are many counts of this clonotype. This chain uses TRBV6-5 with TRBJ2-3; 8 nucleotides match TRBD1. This CDR3 region has 16 residues. V shed 1 base and J 5 bases; nucleotides not matched to a gene: 8. Germline V gene sequence: CDR1 MNHEY, CDR2 SVGAGI. The CDR3 nucleotides read TGTGCCAGCAGTTACTTTGGGCAGGGGGCTAGAGATACGCAGTATTTT. It encodes CASSYFGQGARDTQYF.

This clonotype was observed a handful of times. The chain uses TRBV29-1 and TRBJ2-1, with 9 bases lining up with TRBD2. Germline CDR1 is SQVTM and CDR2 is ANQGSEA. V gave up 7 bases and J gave up 6 bases; unmatched junction bases: 7. The CDR3 length is 13 residues. The CDR3 DNA reads TGCAGCGCCCTCTTAGCGGGGGTCAATGAGCAGTTCTTC. Translation: CSALLAGVNEQFF.

This clonotype was picked up a small number of times. The chain has TRBV9 and TRBJ2-2, with D unresolved. Germline CDR1 and CDR2: SGDLS and YYNGEE. This CDR3 comprises 14 residues. Trimming left V 5 bases short and J 0 bases short, with 8 bases between. This CDR3 is CASRFDPNTGELFF. The CDR3 DNA reads as TGTGCCAGCAGATTCGACCCGAACACCGGGGAGCTGTTTTTT.

This clonotype was counted between two and nine times. The rearrangement links TRBV19 to TRBJ2-5; 7 bases line up with TRBD2. Matching the DNA end better, TRBJ2-1 makes the J call doubtful. The germline V gene has CDR1 LNHDA and CDR2 SQIVND (reference sequence). The CDR3 runs 13 residues. The CDR3 protein is CASSRTRWNEQFF. The CDR3 DNA is TGTGCCAGTAGCAGGACTAGGTGGAATGAGCAGTTCTTC.

The rearrangement joins TRBV29-1 to TRBJ1-6; 10 bases are a match to TRBD1. CDR1 and CDR2 from the germline V gene are SQVTM and ANQGSEA. V gave up 5 bases and J gave up 1 base; unmatched junction bases: 8. The CDR3 is 17 amino acids. The CDR3 here is CSVLRQGAGSYNSPLHF. CDR3 in DNA: TGCAGCGTTCTACGACAGGGGGCAGGGTCCTATAATTCACCCCTCCACTTT.

V and J are TRBV5-6 and TRBJ2-4, with 7 bases matching TRBD2. Germline assignment: CDR1 SGHDT and CDR2 YYEEEE. V was clipped by 4 bases and J by 0 bases; unmatched bases: 10. CDR3 length: 17 amino acids. As DNA, the CDR3 is TGTGCCAGCAGCCCCGGGTGGGAGGGCCTAGCCAAAAACATTCAGTACTTC. Translating it yields CASSPGWEGLAKNIQYF.

V usage is TRBV5-1 and J usage is TRBJ2-5; TRBD2 is a possible D gene (6 bases). The J call is uncertain, as TRBJ2-7 better fits the DNA end. This CDR3 contains 12 residues. CDR1 SGHRS and CDR2 YFSETQ come from the germline V gene. CDR3 DNA sequence: TGCGCCAGCAGCCCCACTAGCCACGAGCAGTACTTC. This sequence encodes CASSPTSHEQYF.

V is TRBV14 and J is TRBJ2-3; D tentatively fits TRBD1 or TRBD2 (5 bases each). This CDR3 comprises 16 residues. The V end lost 4 bases, the J end lost 5 bases, and 19 bases lay between the germline ends. The V gene's germline CDR1 is SGHDN and CDR2 FVKESK. CDR3 in DNA: TGTGCCAGCAGCCTCCTCGGGGCGAGCCGGGGAGATACGCAGTATTTT. Its translation is CASSLLGASRGDTQYF.

The V call is TRBV3-1, the J call TRBJ2-1; D remains unclear. V gave up 3 bases and J gave up 9 bases, with 12 bases separating them. CDR1 is LGHDT, CDR2 YNNKEL, per germline (reference sequence). CDR3 length equals 13 residues. The CDR3 reads CASSQTLLGEQFF. For the CDR3, the DNA is TGTGCCAGCAGCCAGACCCTATTGGGTGAGCAGTTCTTC.

This clonotype was recorded a few times. This rearrangement joins TRBV6-1 to TRBJ2-3, with D perhaps TRBD2 (7 bases). This CDR3 contains 17 residues. The ends were cut back, 5 bases at V and 6 bases at J, with 24 bases in the middle. Looked up from germline, CDR1 is MNHNS and CDR2 is SASEGT. CDR3 sequence: CASSPLLAGALTDTQYF. The CDR3 nucleotides are TGTGCCAGCAGTCCACTGCTGGCGGGGGCCCTTACGGATACGCAGTATTTT.

This clonotype has ten or more counts. The rearrangement uses TRBV10-3 and TRBJ1-1, with 7 nucleotides matching TRBD1. The CDR3 runs to 14 residues. Germline V gene data show CDR1 as ENHRY and CDR2 as SYGVKD. The ends lost 5 bases at V and 0 bases at J; junction bases unmatched: 3. The CDR3 sequence: CAISPGQMNTEAFF. CDR3 sequence (DNA): TGTGCCATCAGTCCGGGACAGATGAACACTGAAGCTTTCTTT.

V is TRBV11-1 and J is TRBJ2-5; D remains ambiguous. CDR1 and CDR2 (germline): SGHAT, FQDESV (reference sequence). CDR3 length: 15 amino acids. Trimming took off 5 bases at V and 5 bases at J, with 18 bases between the two ends. CDR3 residues: CASSELGLEAETQYF. The CDR3 region has the DNA TGTGCCAGCAGCGAGCTAGGTCTCGAAGCTGAGACCCAGTACTTC.

The rearrangement uses TRBV7-9 and TRBJ2-5; 9 bases line up with TRBD1. J lost 5 bases, V lost 7 bases, and 8 bases had no gene match. Germline V gene lookup returns CDR1 SEHNR and CDR2 FQNEAQ (reference sequence). The CDR3 length is 14 residues. CDR3 protein: CASTRTGGFETQYF. The CDR3 coding sequence is TGTGCCAGCACCAGAACAGGGGGCTTCGAGACCCAGTACTTC.

This clonotype appeared a few times. The rearrangement links TRBV5-5 to TRBJ1-5; D ambiguous. Trimming cost V 6 bases and J 0 bases, with 13 bases left between them. The CDR3 covers 15 residues. Germline V gives CDR1 SGHKS, CDR2 YYEKEE (reference sequence). CDR3 loop: CASNEGVLSNQPQHF. The CDR3, as DNA: TGTGCCAGCAATGAAGGAGTCCTTAGCAATCAGCCCCAGCATTTT.

This sequence joins TRBV27 and TRBJ2-5; 11 nucleotides match TRBD2. With the DNA end fitting TRBJ2-7 better, the J assignment may be wrong. The CDR3 is made up of 15 amino acids. Germline loops: CDR1 MNHEY, CDR2 SMNVEV (reference sequence). The CDR3 reads CASSPGLAAPYEQYF. In DNA, the CDR3 is TGTGCCAGCAGTCCGGGACTAGCGGCCCCCTACGAGCAGTACTTC.

The J gene is TRBJ2-7, the V gene TRBV7-2; no clear D gene. Per the germline V gene, CDR1 is SGHTA and CDR2 is FQGNSA. Trimming pared 0 bases from V and 5 bases from J, leaving 5 bases between. CDR3 length: 12 amino acids. DNA for the CDR3: TGTGCCAGCAGCTTAGCCCGAAACGAGCAGTACTTC. Translated: CASSLARNEQYF. Full variable domain (outside the CDR3, taken from reference TRBV7-2 and TRBJ2-7): GAGVSQSPSNKVTEKGKDVELRCDPISGHTALYWYRQSLGQGLEFLIYFQGNSAPDKSGLPSDRFSAERTGGSVSTLTIQRTQQEDSAVYLCASSLARNEQYFGPGTRLTVT.

This clonotype was seen a handful of times. The chain uses TRBV7-9 and TRBJ2-7; D gene uncertain. Looked up from germline, CDR1 is SEHNR and CDR2 is FQNEAQ (reference sequence). V lost 5 bases and J lost 6, with 14 bases in between. The CDR3 is 13 residues long. The CDR3 DNA sequence: TGTGCCAGCAGCACCCTACTGTCTATCGAGCAGTACTTC. Translated: CASSTLLSIEQYF.

The V call is TRBV12-3 or TRBV12-4, the J call TRBJ1-5, with D uncertain. With 10 bases removed from V and 5 bases from J, the gap between germline ends came to 12 bases. There are 12 residues in the CDR3. CDR3 in amino acids: CATRISDQPQHF. The CDR3 bases are TGTGCCACCCGCATATCCGATCAGCCCCAGCATTTT.

The chain uses TRBV6-5 and TRBJ2-1; a weak D match, TRBD2 (5 bases). V lost 6 bases and J 9 bases, leaving 9 bases between the germline ends. This CDR3 is 11 amino acids long. Germline CDR1 reads MNHEY; CDR2 reads SVGAGI. CDR3 protein: CASRIGGEQFF. CDR3 nucleotide sequence: TGTGCCAGCAGAATCGGAGGTGAGCAGTTCTTC.

This clonotype was recorded many times. The chain joins TRBV18 to TRBJ2-1; 10 bases align to TRBD2. The J segment lost 7 bases and the V segment lost 3 bases, leaving 3 bases of the junction unmatched. The CDR3 has 14 residues. The germline CDR1 and CDR2 sequences are KGHSH and LQKENI. The CDR3 loop reads CASSPSSGGNEQFF. CDR3 nucleotides: TGTGCCAGCTCACCTTCTAGCGGGGGAAATGAGCAGTTCTTC. The full variable domain, its missing parts supplied by reference TRBV18 and TRBJ2-1, is NAGVMQNPRHLVRRRGQEARLRCSPMKGHSHVYWYRQLPEEGLKFMVYLQKENIIDESGMPKERFSAEFPKEGPSILRIQQVVRGDSAAYFCASSPSSGGNEQFFGPGTRLTVL.

V and J are TRBV4-3 and TRBJ2-1; 9 bases align to TRBD2. This CDR3 contains 19 residues. V dropped 3 bases and J dropped 3; count of bases not matched to a gene: 15. The germline CDR1 and CDR2 sequences are LGHNA and YSLEER. CDR3 region: CASSHLDNLGLASYNEQFF. As DNA, the CDR3 is TGCGCCAGCAGCCATCTCGACAACTTAGGACTAGCGAGCTACAATGAGCAGTTCTTC.

V is TRBV12-3 or TRBV12-4 and J is TRBJ2-1, with 10 bases identical to TRBD2. With the DNA end fitting TRBJ2-7 better, the J assignment may be wrong. This CDR3 is built from 14 residues. DNA of the CDR3: TGTGCCAGCAGTTTAATAGCGGGGGGCAGCGAGCAGTACTTC. Protein: CASSLIAGGSEQYF.

The chain uses TRBV6-5 and TRBJ1-2, with D tentatively TRBD1 (5 bases). Trimming pared 2 bases from V and 8 bases from J, leaving 24 bases between. CDR1 is MNHEY, CDR2 SVGAGI, per germline. The CDR3 is 17 residues long. Here the CDR3 reads CASSYRPRGGAFLGYTF. The DNA of the CDR3 is TGTGCCAGCAGTTACAGGCCTAGAGGTGGGGCGTTTTTGGGCTACACCTTC.

This clonotype was seen a few times. The J gene is TRBJ2-3, the V gene TRBV2; 9 bases are a match to TRBD2. The CDR3 has 15 residues. Germline loops: CDR1 SNHLY, CDR2 FYNNEI. V was clipped by 6 bases and J by 5 bases; unmatched bases: 9. CDR3 bases: TGTGCCAGCAGCCCCGGGACTAGCCCATTAGATACGCAGTATTTT. The encoded protein is CASSPGTSPLDTQYF.